This is a list of T cell receptor beta chains from one sample in a study of cytomegalovirus exposure and HLA in healthy donors. Libraries were prepared by immunoSEQ multiplex PCR; TCRdb keeps only in-frame clonotypes and omits some of them. The table lists 100,000 to 150,000 clones, approximately 77% of them singletons, with about 1% in the top ten. The sample was PBMCs. These receptors were taken from a woman in her sixties or seventies in good health and CMV-seronegative. CDR3s include the opening cysteine and the closing phenylalanine or tryptophan. Each record gives: J gene, V gene, D gene, clone size, CDR3 DNA, CDR3 protein. A D gene is named only where the DNA matches it firmly. Expanded clones get a size class; other rows say once, few or many, or leave the size out.

>TRBJ2-3|TRBV6-1|NA|once
TGTGCCAGCAGTGAGTCCCGGGGGAGCGATACGCAGTATTTT
CASSESRGSDTQYF
>TRBJ2-7|TRBV7-3|NA|NA
TGTGCCAGCAGCGCCGGAGGCGCGAGGACCTACGAGCAGTACTTC
CASSAGGARTYEQYF
>TRBJ2-3|TRBV7-3|NA|few
TGTGCCAGCAGCTCACGGACCAGGGGCACAGATACGCAGTATTTT
CASSSRTRGTDTQYF
>TRBJ1-1|TRBV19|TRBD1|NA
TGTGCCAGTGGGACAGGGGGCGAAGCTTTCTTT
CASGTGGEAFF
>TRBJ1-2|TRBV27|TRBD1|NA
TGTGCCAGCAGTCCTCAACGGACAGGGTACGGTGGCTACACCTTC
CASSPQRTGYGGYTF
>TRBJ1-2|TRBV7-9|NA|NA
TGTGCCAGCAGCTTAAAAACAGTTAACTATGGCTACACCTTC
CASSLKTVNYGYTF
>TRBJ2-2|TRBV5-6|TRBD2|NA
TGTGCCAGCAGCTTGGTCCTAGCGGGCTCCACCGGGGAGCTGTTTTTT
CASSLVLAGSTGELFF
>TRBJ1-2|TRBV16|NA|few
TGTGCCAGCAGCCTCGACAGCGACTATGGCTACACCTTC
CASSLDSDYGYTF
>TRBJ2-2|TRBV27|TRBD1|few
TGTGCCAGCAGGAGCGGCCCGGGACAGGGTATGGGAGGCACCGGGGAGCTGTTTTTT
CASRSGPGQGMGGTGELFF
>TRBJ2-5|TRBV13|TRBD1|NA
TGTGCCAGCAGCGAAAGACAGGGGGCTAGGGAGACCCAGTACTTC
CASSERQGARETQYF
>TRBJ2-7|TRBV30|NA|NA
TGTGCCTGGAGCGCGGGCCCAACCTACGAGCAGTACTTC
CAWSAGPTYEQYF
>TRBJ1-6|TRBV27|NA|few
TGTGCCAGCACGTATGGGCTGAATTATAATTCACCCCTCCACTTT
CASTYGLNYNSPLHF
>TRBJ1-5|TRBV28|TRBD1|NA
TGTGCCAGCAGTGTCGGACAGGTTGGTCAGCCCCAGCATTTT
CASSVGQVGQPQHF
>TRBJ2-7|TRBV11-1|TRBD1|few
TGTGCCAGCAGCGGCCGGGACAGGGACCACGAGCAGTACTTC
CASSGRDRDHEQYF
>TRBJ2-1|TRBV6-1|NA|NA
TGTGCCAGCATCGGCAGGGCGGCCGTGAATGAGCAGTTCTTC
CASIGRAAVNEQFF
>TRBJ2-3|TRBV5-1|NA|NA
TGCGCCAGCAGCGGGCAGCTTGGGGATACGCAGTATTTT
CASSGQLGDTQYF
>TRBJ2-7|TRBV30|TRBD2|NA
TGTGCCGGCAGGGGTAGCGGGGGCGAGCAGTACTTC
CAGRGSGGEQYF
>TRBJ2-6|TRBV6-1|NA|NA
TGTGCCAGCAATAGTGGTGTTGGGGCCAACGTCCTGACTTTC
CASNSGVGANVLTF
>TRBJ1-4|TRBV7-6|TRBD1|NA
TGTGCCAGCAGCTCCGGGACAGGGGTGCTGACTAATGAAAAACTGTTTTTT
CASSSGTGVLTNEKLFF